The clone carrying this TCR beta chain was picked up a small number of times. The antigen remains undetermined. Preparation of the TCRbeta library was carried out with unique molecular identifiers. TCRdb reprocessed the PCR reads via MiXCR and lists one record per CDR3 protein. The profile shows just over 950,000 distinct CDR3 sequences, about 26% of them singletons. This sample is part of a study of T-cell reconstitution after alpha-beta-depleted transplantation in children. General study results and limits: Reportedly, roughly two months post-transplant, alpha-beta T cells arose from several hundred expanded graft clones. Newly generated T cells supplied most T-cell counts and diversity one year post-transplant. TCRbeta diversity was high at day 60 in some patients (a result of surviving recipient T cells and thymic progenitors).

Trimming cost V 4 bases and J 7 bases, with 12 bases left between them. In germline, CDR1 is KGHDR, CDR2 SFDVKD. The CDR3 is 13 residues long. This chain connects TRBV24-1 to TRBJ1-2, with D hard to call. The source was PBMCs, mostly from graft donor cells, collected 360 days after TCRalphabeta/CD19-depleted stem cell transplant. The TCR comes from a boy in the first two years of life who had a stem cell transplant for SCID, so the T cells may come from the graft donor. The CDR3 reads CATSDPGPVGYTF. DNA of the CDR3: TGTGCCACCAGTGACCCTGGACCTGTTGGCTACACCTTC.